This entry describes one T cell receptor (beta chain). Its specificity is not known. The junction does not match germline at one end; this may be a read error. This entry belongs to a study of identical twins. In TCRdb, the 5' RACE reads were re-called with MiXCR into one record per CDR3 protein. This sample has some 1,700,000 distinct CDR3 sequences, with roughly 35% found just once. Notes on the study in general: Cord blood beta clonotypes that were abundant carried fewer insertions, and memory repertoires showed no such trend.

This clonotype was obtained from a newborn girl in good health. Sequenced material: cord blood.

The CDR3 DNA reads as TGTGCCATCAGCCAAGAGGGGCTAGCCAAAAACATTCAGTACTTC. Translating gives CAISQEGLAKNIQYF. The V and J genes are TRBV3-1 and TRBJ2-4; D possibly uses TRBD1 or TRBD2 (5 bases each). The V gene's germline CDR1 is LGHDT and CDR2 YNNKEL (reference sequence). The CDR3 spans 15 residues.